Each of the 18 T cell receptor beta chains below was sequenced from the same sample in a study of T-cell reconstitution after alpha-beta-depleted transplantation in children. A TCRbeta library incorporating unique molecular identifiers was prepared. TCRdb reanalysed the PCR reads using MiXCR and keeps one entry per CDR3 protein. The sample records more than 400,000 distinct CDR3 sequences, about 10% being singletons. Material: PBMCs, mostly from graft donor cells, obtained 180 days after TCRalphabeta/CD19-depleted stem cell transplant. The receptors were gathered from a female patient aged 2 to 10 who had a stem cell transplant for aplastic anemia, so the T cells may come from the graft donor.

The rearrangement uses TRBV27 and TRBJ2-1; 7 bases align to TRBD1. Germline lookup yields CDR1 MNHEY and CDR2 SMNVEV (reference sequence). The CDR3 totals 15 residues. With 2 bases clipped from V and 4 bases from J, the junction kept 5 bases outside the gene matches. CDR3 coding DNA: TGTGCCAGCAGTTTACTAGGGGGCAGGTACAATGAGCAGTTCTTC. As protein: CASSLLGGRYNEQFF.

Only a few counts were recorded for this clonotype. V usage is TRBV2 and J usage is TRBJ2-1; no reliable D call. V was shortened by 8 bases and J by 14 bases, with 7 bases between the two germline ends. CDR3 length equals 8 residues. The V gene's germline CDR1 is SNHLY and CDR2 FYNNEI. The CDR3 is CASVTKFF. For the CDR3, the DNA is TGTGCCAGCGTTACAAAGTTCTTC.

This clonotype was found many times. The chain carries TRBV20-1 and TRBJ2-1; 7 nucleotides line up with TRBD2. The CDR3 runs to 16 residues. Trimming removed 4 bases from V and 1 base from J; junction bases left unmatched: 10. The V gene's germline CDR1 is DFQATT and CDR2 SNEGSKA (reference sequence). The CDR3 here is CSAILGGRGSYNEQFF. CDR3 nucleotide sequence: TGCAGTGCTATCTTAGGCGGGAGAGGATCCTACAATGAGCAGTTCTTC.

This chain joins TRBV29-1 and TRBJ1-5; 12 nucleotides match TRBD1. CDR3 size: 17 residues. Germline V gene data show CDR1 as SQVTM and CDR2 as ANQGSEA. The junction had 15 bases not matched to a gene; V was cut back by 5 bases and J by 7 bases. The CDR3 DNA reads as TGCAGCGTTCTAGTCCCGGGACAGGGGGCGAGACCGCAGCCCCAGCATTTT. This gives the protein CSVLVPGQGARPQPQHF.

This clonotype has just a few counts. CDR3 in DNA: TGTGCCAGCAGCTTAGGGACAGGTTTCTACGAGCAGTACGTC. Translating gives CASSLGTGFYEQYV. The J gene is TRBJ2-7, the V gene TRBV7-9, with 7 bases that match TRBD1. Germline V gene sequence: CDR1 SEHNR, CDR2 FQNEAQ (reference sequence). The CDR3 consists of 14 residues. V lost 1 base, J lost 3 bases, and 3 bases stayed unmatched.

About this clonotype itself: The junction differs from germline at one of its ends, possibly a read error. V is TRBV10-3 and J is TRBJ1-2; TRBD1 matches at 11 bases. CDR3 length: 16 amino acids. The germline V gene encodes CDR1 ENHRY and CDR2 SYGVKD. The CDR3 loop reads CAISETDRGPNYVYTF. The CDR3 nucleotides are TGTGCCATCAGTGAGACGGACAGGGGGCCTAACTATGTCTACACCTTC.

The chain has TRBV7-9 and TRBJ2-7, with unresolved D. CDR1 and CDR2 (germline): SEHNR, FQNEAQ (reference sequence). The V gene lost 1 base and the J gene lost 2 bases, with 6 bases spanning the gap. The CDR3 covers 13 residues. The CDR3 loop reads CASSLVPAYEQYF. The CDR3 coding sequence is TGTGCCAGCAGCTTAGTTCCAGCCTACGAGCAGTACTTC. The full variable domain, completed using reference TRBV7-9 and TRBJ2-7, is DTGVSQNPRHKITKRGQNVTFRCDPISEHNRLYWYRQTLGQGPEFLTYFQNEAQLEKSRLLSDRFSAERPKGSFSTLEIQRTEQGDSAMYLCASSLVPAYEQYFGPGTRLTVT.

The chain uses TRBV28 and TRBJ2-1; the match to TRBD2 covers 7 bases. The CDR3 totals 14 residues. Trimming took 5 bases from V and 4 from J; bases not matched to a gene: 5. The germline V gene has CDR1 MDHEN and CDR2 SYDVKM. The CDR3 here is CASSNAGDYNEQFF. CDR3 DNA: TGTGCCAGCAGTAACGCGGGAGATTACAATGAGCAGTTCTTC.

This clonotype was found a few times. This sequence joins TRBV4-2 and TRBJ2-7; 8 bases match TRBD2. Unmatched junction bases numbered 17, after V lost 4 bases and J lost 6 bases. This CDR3 is built from 17 residues. Germline CDR1 reads LGHNA; CDR2 reads YNFKEQ. The CDR3 DNA is TGTGCCAGCAGCCCCCTCCCGGGACGGGGTAGCGGGACCGAGCAGTACTTC. It yields the protein CASSPLPGRGSGTEQYF.

This chain uses TRBV20-1 with TRBJ2-4; 8 bases agree with TRBD1. Germline loops: CDR1 DFQATT, CDR2 SNEGSKA (reference sequence). CDR3 size: 14 residues. J lost 7 bases, V lost 5 bases, and 10 bases had no gene match. The CDR3 here is CSAPDRDGRNIQYF. The CDR3 region has the DNA TGCAGTGCTCCGGACAGGGACGGCAGGAACATTCAGTACTTC.

In its sample, this clonotype was seen once. The chain carries TRBV7-2 and TRBJ2-7; D perhaps matches TRBD1 (6 bases). V lost 5 bases, J lost 3 bases, and 14 bases lay in between. The CDR3 consists of 14 residues. Germline CDR1 and CDR2: SGHTA and FQGNSA. The CDR3 nucleotides read TGTGCCAGCAGCGGAATCACAGGGTTCTACGAGCAGTACGTC. Translation: CASSGITGFYEQYV.

This clonotype came up a few times. The chain has TRBV18 and TRBJ1-5; D unresolved. V dropped 3 bases and J dropped 0 bases, with 12 bases sitting between them. In germline, CDR1 is KGHSH, CDR2 LQKENI. The CDR3 spans 16 residues. The DNA for the CDR3 is TGTGCCAGCTCACCGGTCGAGCTCCGTAGCAATCAGCCCCAGCATTTT. Amino acid sequence: CASSPVELRSNQPQHF.

This clonotype was seen many times. The DNA for the CDR3 is TGTGCCAGCAGTTTAGAGTCTGTCACCGGGGAGCTGTTTTTT. Translated: CASSLESVTGELFF. The genes are TRBV12-3 or TRBV12-4 and TRBJ2-2; D is undetermined. The CDR3 is 14 amino acids. Trimming cost V 1 base and J 4 bases, with 7 bases left between them.

The chain combines TRBV27 with TRBJ2-5, with 7 bases fitting TRBD1. This CDR3 comprises 15 residues. CDR1 MNHEY and CDR2 SMNVEV come from the germline V gene (reference sequence). With 6 bases clipped from V and 1 base from J, the junction kept 8 bases outside the gene matches. CDR3 residues: CASSPQGTIQETQYF. In DNA, the CDR3 is TGTGCCAGCAGCCCACAGGGGACGATCCAAGAGACCCAGTACTTC.

This clonotype was counted a single time. The chain joins TRBV4-3 to TRBJ2-5; a possible D gene is TRBD1 (5 bases). The CDR3 is 16 residues long. V dropped 3 bases and J dropped 5 bases, with 19 bases sitting between them. Germline assignment: CDR1 LGHNA and CDR2 YSLEER. The CDR3 nucleotides read TGCGCCAGCAGCCAGTCCGCTACAGGAGAATGGGAGACCCAGTACTTC. Protein: CASSQSATGEWETQYF.

This clonotype was seen a few times. V is TRBV4-1 and J is TRBJ1-1; no definite D call. CDR1 is MGHRA, CDR2 YSYEKL, per germline. V was cut by 0 bases and J by 0 bases, with 8 bases left in between. The CDR3 covers 15 residues. CDR3 region: CASSQDSRMNTEAFF. CDR3 nucleotides: TGCGCCAGCAGCCAAGACAGTCGGATGAACACTGAAGCTTTCTTT.

This chain uses TRBV20-1 with TRBJ1-2, with D unclear. This CDR3 is built from 13 residues. Germline V gene sequence: CDR1 DFQATT, CDR2 SNEGSKA (reference sequence). The CDR3 loop is CRGDIQPASDYTF. The CDR3 nucleotides are TGCAGGGGTGATATACAGCCAGCTTCTGACTACACCTTC.

The chain links TRBV6-6 to TRBJ1-2; possible D gene TRBD1, 5 bases. Trimming took 0 bases from V and 6 from J, leaving 8 bases between them. The CDR3 is 13 residues long. Germline values: CDR1 MNHNY, CDR2 SVGAGI (reference sequence). The CDR3 loop is CASSYSGGDGYTF. The CDR3 DNA sequence: TGTGCCAGCAGTTACTCCGGGGGGGATGGCTACACCTTC.